This T cell receptor beta chain was identified during a study of T cell responses to AZD1222 COVID-19 vaccine. About the study: Pooled in the analysis were second doses at about 4 or about 12 weeks. Findings of the study overall: Most donors were white British, females outnumbered males, and clonal diversity was possibly underestimated. CD4 TCRs associated with vaccination spanned spike, dominating at 160-218 and 743-854.

Remarks on this clone: Its antigen is as yet unknown.

The CDR3 runs 13 residues. Deletions cut 2 bases from V and 4 bases from J, with 3 bases between. Germline V gives CDR1 MGHDK, CDR2 SYGVNS. Profiled with immunoSEQ multiplex PCR; TCRdb holds only in-frame clones, not every one. The sample has some 130,000 clones, around 85% seen once. This receptor was obtained from an adult in good health. The rearrangement uses TRBV25-1 and TRBJ1-6; D unresolved. The source material was peripheral blood, sampled on day 0 of AZD1222 vaccination. The CDR3 is CASSEHYNSPLHF. CDR3 in DNA: TGTGCCAGCAGTGAACATTATAATTCACCCCTCCACTTT.